These 10 T cell receptor beta chains were sequenced from one sample in a study of blood T cell repertoires in COVID-19. Generated by immunoSEQ multiplex PCR, the TCRdb table keeps only in-frame clones and is missing some. Found here are hundreds of thousands of clones, approximately 90% of them singletons; the top ten hold just under 9%. Sequencing was carried out using PBMCs or T cells enriched from blood (not recorded which). Every receptor here comes from a man aged 35 to 55 who had recovered from COVID-19.

The CDR3 sequence: CASSNEIPGTSGYEQYF. The CDR3 DNA is TGTGCCAGCAGCAATGAAATCCCCGGGACTAGCGGCTACGAGCAGTACTTC. The chain recombines TRBV11-2 with TRBJ2-7; TRBD2 matches at 11 bases. This CDR3 comprises 17 residues. Trimming at V came to 5 bases and at J to 3 bases, leaving 12 bases not matched to a gene. CDR1 is SGHAT, CDR2 FQNNGV, per germline.

CDR3 in DNA: TGTGCCAGCAGTGAACAGGTCTACGAGCAGTACTTC. Protein sequence: CASSEQVYEQYF. This sequence joins TRBV28 and TRBJ2-7; D possibly corresponds to TRBD1 (5 bases). The CDR3 is made up of 12 amino acids. CDR1 and CDR2 from the germline V gene are MDHEN and SYDVKM. Trimming removed 5 bases at V and 3 bases at J, with 8 bases between.

This clone was seen just once. V usage is TRBV14 and J usage is TRBJ2-2; 7 positions agree with TRBD2. The CDR3 extends over 15 amino acids. Losses at the gene ends were 3 bases for V and 1 base for J; bases not matched to a gene: 2. The germline gives CDR1 SGHDN, CDR2 FVKESK. CDR3 DNA sequence: TGTGCCAGCAGCCAGGCTAGCGGGAACACCGGGGAGCTGTTTTTT. Protein: CASSQASGNTGELFF. The full variable domain, its missing parts supplied by reference TRBV14 and TRBJ2-2, is EAGVTQFPSHSVIEKGQTVTLRCDPISGHDNLYWYRRVMGKEIKFLLHFVKESKQDESGMPNNRFLAERTGGTYSTLKVQPAELEDSGVYFCASSQASGNTGELFFGEGSRLTVL.

The chain employs TRBV3-1 (or the pseudogene TRBV3-2) and TRBJ2-1; possibly TRBD2 for D (5 bases). Trimming cost V 2 bases and J 2 bases, with 13 bases left between them. The germline V gene encodes CDR1 LGHDT and CDR2 YNNKEL (reference sequence). This CDR3 has 16 residues. The CDR3 reads CASSQPSRETYNEQFF. Here the CDR3 DNA reads TGTGCCAGCAGCCAACCCTCCCGGGAAACCTACAATGAGCAGTTCTTC.

This sequence joins TRBV5-1 and TRBJ1-4, with 10 bases aligning to TRBD1. There are 17 residues in the CDR3. Germline CDR1 and CDR2: SGHRS and YFSETQ. V was pared by 4 bases and J by 2 bases, with 8 bases of the junction left unmatched. CDR3 nucleotide sequence: TGCGCCAGCAGCAGGACAGGGGGGTTATCCACTAATGAAAAACTGTTTTTT. It yields the protein CASSRTGGLSTNEKLFF.

This clone appeared a single time. The chain combines TRBV11-2 with TRBJ1-2, with D maybe TRBD1 (5 bases). The CDR3 covers 16 residues. The germline gives CDR1 SGHAT, CDR2 FQNNGV. Trimming stripped 2 bases from V and 3 bases from J, with 16 bases between. The CDR3 is CASSLSDGGTYYGYTF. CDR3 DNA: TGTGCCAGCAGCTTATCCGACGGGGGGACCTACTATGGCTACACCTTC.

This clone was detected only once. This rearrangement joins TRBV7-2 to TRBJ1-3, with TRBD1 as a possible D gene (6 bases). CDR3 size: 17 residues. Germline lookup yields CDR1 SGHTA and CDR2 FQGNSA. The V and J ends lost 2 bases and 0 bases respectively, with 14 bases between them. Here the CDR3 reads CASSLITGLSSGNTIYF. DNA of the CDR3: TGTGCCAGCAGCTTAATAACAGGGTTGAGCTCTGGAAACACCATATATTTT.

The V call is TRBV6-4, the J call TRBJ1-6; 9 positions match TRBD1. CDR3 size: 14 residues. Per germline, CDR1 MRHNA and CDR2 SNTAGT. V gave up 8 bases and J gave up 5 bases; unmatched junction bases: 4. The CDR3 sequence: CASRGTGNNSPLHF. The DNA for the CDR3 is TGTGCCAGCCGGGGGACAGGGAATAATTCACCCCTCCACTTT.

V usage is TRBV2 and J usage is TRBJ1-4; possibly TRBD1 for D (5 bases). From germline, CDR1 is SNHLY and CDR2 FYNNEI. The CDR3 has 14 amino acids. The V gene lost 3 bases and the J gene lost 10 bases, with 15 bases spanning the gap. CDR3 coding DNA: TGTGCCAGCAGTGAGGGGGAGGGTTCAAGAAAACTGTTTTTT. Translating gives CASSEGEGSRKLFF.

This clone was observed once. J is TRBJ1-2 and V is TRBV27; 7 bases line up with TRBD1. The V gene's germline CDR1 is MNHEY and CDR2 SMNVEV (reference sequence). This CDR3 region has 13 residues. With 5 bases clipped from V and 2 bases from J, the junction kept 2 bases outside the gene matches. Here the CDR3 reads CASSIQGNYGYTF. The CDR3 DNA is TGTGCCAGCAGTATACAGGGGAACTATGGCTACACCTTC.